Included here is one T cell receptor (beta chain) sequence, with context. This sample stems from a study of blood T cell repertoires in COVID-19. Study background: COVID-19 samples collected from the United States, Italy and Spain covered acute and convalescent phases. T cells, B-cell-depleted T cells, or PBMCs provided the cDNA or gDNA that served as material.

Per the study methods: For nucleated cells, counts were estimated from reference gene primer amplification. Some clones are missing from TCRdb's copy, which holds only in-frame ones; the method was immunoSEQ multiplex PCR. V, J and clone size reflect that table, while D and trimming were determined from the DNA. The sample lists approximately 150,000 clones; over 80% were seen once. This TCR came from a woman between 50 and 59 years old with acute or convalescent COVID-19. Source material: peripheral blood.

In nucleotides, the CDR3 is TGTGCCAGCAGCTTTGGGACAGGGAAGGCCGGGGAGCTGTTTTTT. Protein product: CASSFGTGKAGELFF. The gene calls are TRBV5-4 and TRBJ2-2; 9 nucleotides agree with TRBD1. CDR1 and CDR2 from the germline V gene are SGHNT and YYREEE (reference sequence). The V gene end was trimmed by 2 bases and the J gene end by 6 bases; junction bases not matched to a gene: 5. The CDR3 contains 15 residues. Together with reference TRBV5-4 and TRBJ2-2, the CDR3 gives the full variable domain: ETGVTQSPTHLIKTRGQQVTLRCSSQSGHNTVSWYQQALGQGPQFIFQYYREEENGRGNFPPRFSGLQFPNYSSELNVNALELDDSALYLCASSFGTGKAGELFFGEGSRLTVL.